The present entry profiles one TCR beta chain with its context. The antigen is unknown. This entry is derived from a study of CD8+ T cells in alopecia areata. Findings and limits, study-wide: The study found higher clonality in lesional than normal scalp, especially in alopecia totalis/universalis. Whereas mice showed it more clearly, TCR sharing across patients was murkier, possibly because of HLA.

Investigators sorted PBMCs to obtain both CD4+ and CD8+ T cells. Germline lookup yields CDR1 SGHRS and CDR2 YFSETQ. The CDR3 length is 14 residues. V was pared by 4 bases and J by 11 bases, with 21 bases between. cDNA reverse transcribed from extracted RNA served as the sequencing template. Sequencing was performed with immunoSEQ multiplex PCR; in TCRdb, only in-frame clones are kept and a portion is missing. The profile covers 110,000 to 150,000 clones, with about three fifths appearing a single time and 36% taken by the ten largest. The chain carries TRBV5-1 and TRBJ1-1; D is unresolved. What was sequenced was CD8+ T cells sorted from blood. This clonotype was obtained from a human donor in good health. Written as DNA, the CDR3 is TGCGCCAGCAGCGATTCCCCCTCACCCGACTTGGCTTTCTTT. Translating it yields CASSDSPSPDLAFF.